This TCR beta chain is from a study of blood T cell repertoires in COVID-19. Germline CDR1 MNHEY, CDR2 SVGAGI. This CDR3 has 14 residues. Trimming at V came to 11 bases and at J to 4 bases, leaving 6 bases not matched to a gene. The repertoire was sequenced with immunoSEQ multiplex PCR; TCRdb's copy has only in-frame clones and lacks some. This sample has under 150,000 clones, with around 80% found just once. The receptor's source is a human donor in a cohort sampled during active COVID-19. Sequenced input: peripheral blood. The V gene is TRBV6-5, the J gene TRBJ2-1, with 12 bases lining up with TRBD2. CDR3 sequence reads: CAPTSGGEYNEQFF. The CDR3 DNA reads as TGTGCCCCGACTAGCGGGGGAGAATACAATGAGCAGTTCTTC.